These T cell receptor beta chains were read from a single sample in a study of CD8 T cells in Susac syndrome. TCRdb re-called the immunoSEQ multiplex PCR reads with MiXCR, one entry per CDR3 protein. Among tens of thousands of distinct CDR3 sequences, over 90% were seen once, and the ten largest hold roughly 0.24%. The specimen was CD8+ T cells from PBMCs. The receptors derive from a human donor in good health. The CDR3 runs from the conserved cysteine through the conserved F or W. D genes are given only for firm matches. The size of a clone is reported for some rows only, either as once, few or many, or as a class for expanded clones.

clone size: NA
V gene: TRBV28
J gene: TRBJ1-2
D gene: TRBD1
CDR3 protein: CASSFPQGVYGYTF
CDR3 DNA: TGTGCCAGCAGCTTCCCCCAGGGGGTCTATGGCTACACCTTC

clone size: NA
V gene: TRBV9
J gene: TRBJ2-1
D gene: NA
CDR3 protein: CASSPSGLINEQFF
CDR3 DNA: TGTGCCAGCAGTCCCAGCGGGTTAATTAACGAGCAGTTCTTC

clone size: NA
V gene: TRBV7-2
J gene: TRBJ2-7
D gene: TRBD1
CDR3 protein: CASTPTGGGHYEQYF
CDR3 DNA: TGTGCCAGCACCCCGACAGGGGGCGGTCACTACGAGCAGTACTTC

clone size: NA
V gene: TRBV12-3/TRBV12-4
J gene: TRBJ2-3
D gene: TRBD1
CDR3 protein: CASSRQGTDTQYF
CDR3 DNA: TGTGCCAGCAGTAGACAGGGGACAGATACGCAGTATTTT

clone size: NA
V gene: TRBV9
J gene: TRBJ1-5
D gene: NA
CDR3 protein: CASSVDINQPQHF
CDR3 DNA: TGTGCCAGCAGCGTAGACATCAATCAGCCCCAGCATTTT

clone size: once
V gene: TRBV20-1
J gene: TRBJ2-1
D gene: TRBD2
CDR3 protein: CSARRTSGGNEQFF
CDR3 DNA: TGCAGTGCTCGCAGGACTAGCGGGGGGAATGAGCAGTTCTTC

clone size: NA
V gene: TRBV9
J gene: TRBJ2-5
D gene: NA
CDR3 protein: CASSLSDFKETQYF
CDR3 DNA: TGTGCCAGCAGCCTCTCGGACTTTAAAGAGACCCAGTACTTC

clone size: NA
V gene: TRBV7-3
J gene: TRBJ1-2
D gene: TRBD1
CDR3 protein: CASSSTQGANYGYTF
CDR3 DNA: TGTGCCAGCAGCTCGACCCAGGGGGCGAACTATGGCTACACCTTC

clone size: NA
V gene: TRBV9
J gene: TRBJ1-2
D gene: NA
CDR3 protein: CASGWGNYGYTF
CDR3 DNA: TGTGCCAGCGGCTGGGGTAACTATGGCTACACCTTC

clone size: NA
V gene: TRBV29-1
J gene: TRBJ2-2
D gene: NA
CDR3 protein: CSGSSVNTGELFF
CDR3 DNA: TGCAGCGGTTCCTCAGTAAACACCGGGGAGCTGTTTTTT

clone size: NA
V gene: TRBV11-3
J gene: TRBJ2-1
D gene: NA
CDR3 protein: CASSPGRTAPNEQFF
CDR3 DNA: TGTGCCAGCAGCCCCGGGAGAACCGCACCCAATGAGCAGTTCTTC

clone size: few
V gene: TRBV9
J gene: TRBJ1-1
D gene: TRBD1
CDR3 protein: CASSTGDTEAFF
CDR3 DNA: TGTGCCAGCAGTACAGGGGACACTGAAGCTTTCTTT

clone size: NA
V gene: TRBV29-1
J gene: TRBJ2-6
D gene: NA
CDR3 protein: CSVEEAGSFSGANVLTF
CDR3 DNA: TGCAGCGTTGAAGAAGCAGGGTCCTTCTCTGGGGCCAACGTCCTGACTTTC

clone size: NA
V gene: TRBV14
J gene: TRBJ2-7
D gene: TRBD1
CDR3 protein: CASSRRDREGEQYF
CDR3 DNA: TGTGCCAGCAGCCGCCGGGACAGGGAAGGCGAGCAGTACTTC

clone size: NA
V gene: TRBV6-6
J gene: TRBJ2-3
D gene: TRBD2
CDR3 protein: CASSGLAGADTQYF
CDR3 DNA: TGTGCCAGCAGTGGACTAGCGGGGGCAGATACGCAGTATTTT

clone size: NA
V gene: TRBV20-1
J gene: TRBJ2-7
D gene: TRBD1
CDR3 protein: CSATTGLTYEQYF
CDR3 DNA: TGCAGTGCTACGACAGGGCTGACCTACGAGCAGTACTTC

clone size: once
V gene: TRBV9
J gene: TRBJ2-1
D gene: TRBD2
CDR3 protein: CASSLASGDNEQFF
CDR3 DNA: TGTGCCAGCTCCCTGGCTAGCGGGGACAATGAGCAGTTCTTC

clone size: NA
V gene: TRBV7-9
J gene: TRBJ2-7
D gene: TRBD1
CDR3 protein: CASSWDRIYEQYF
CDR3 DNA: TGTGCCAGCAGCTGGGACAGGATCTACGAGCAGTACTTC

clone size: NA
V gene: TRBV24-1
J gene: TRBJ2-1
D gene: TRBD2
CDR3 protein: CATSDFERGTSYNEQFF
CDR3 DNA: TGTGCCACCAGTGATTTCGAGCGGGGGACCTCCTACAATGAGCAGTTCTTC

clone size: NA
V gene: TRBV27
J gene: TRBJ2-1
D gene: NA
CDR3 protein: CASDDTGNSYNEQFF
CDR3 DNA: TGTGCCAGCGATGATACAGGGAACTCCTACAATGAGCAGTTCTTC

clone size: NA
V gene: TRBV7-9
J gene: TRBJ2-3
D gene: NA
CDR3 protein: CASSAQGRPPEDTQYF
CDR3 DNA: TGTGCCAGCAGCGCACAAGGACGGCCTCCAGAAGATACGCAGTATTTT

clone size: NA
V gene: TRBV28
J gene: TRBJ1-2
D gene: TRBD1
CDR3 protein: CASSWDRGVYGYTF
CDR3 DNA: TGTGCCAGCAGTTGGGACAGGGGGGTCTATGGCTACACCTTC

clone size: NA
V gene: TRBV7-2
J gene: TRBJ2-5
D gene: TRBD2
CDR3 protein: CASRGLARETQYF
CDR3 DNA: TGTGCCAGCCGCGGACTAGCCCGGGAGACCCAGTACTTC

clone size: NA
V gene: TRBV7-9
J gene: TRBJ2-2
D gene: NA
CDR3 protein: CASSHPPRWVRKNTGELFF
CDR3 DNA: TGTGCCAGCAGCCACCCGCCACGGTGGGTACGAAAGAACACCGGGGAGCTGTTTTTT

clone size: NA
V gene: TRBV20-1
J gene: TRBJ1-1
D gene: TRBD1
CDR3 protein: CSARVRDRGLATEAFF
CDR3 DNA: TGCAGTGCTAGGGTTCGGGACAGGGGGCTTGCCACTGAAGCTTTCTTT

clone size: NA
V gene: TRBV12-3/TRBV12-4
J gene: TRBJ1-4
D gene: NA
CDR3 protein: CASSLGAEREKLFF
CDR3 DNA: TGTGCCAGCAGTTTAGGGGCAGAACGGGAAAAACTGTTTTTT

clone size: once
V gene: TRBV5-1
J gene: TRBJ2-7
D gene: NA
CDR3 protein: CASSLAGTGYEQYF
CDR3 DNA: TGCGCCAGCAGCTTGGCCGGGACTGGCTACGAGCAGTACTTC

clone size: NA
V gene: TRBV20-1
J gene: TRBJ2-7
D gene: TRBD1
CDR3 protein: CSARDRNRSYEQYF
CDR3 DNA: TGCAGTGCCCGGGACAGGAACAGGTCCTACGAGCAGTACTTC

clone size: NA
V gene: TRBV29-1
J gene: TRBJ2-5
D gene: NA
CDR3 protein: CSVVESPKTETQYF
CDR3 DNA: TGCAGCGTCGTTGAGAGCCCCAAAACGGAGACCCAGTACTTC

clone size: NA
V gene: TRBV4-1
J gene: TRBJ1-5
D gene: NA
CDR3 protein: CASSQVGGSNQPQHF
CDR3 DNA: TGCGCCAGCAGCCAAGTCGGGGGTAGCAATCAGCCCCAGCATTTT

clone size: NA
V gene: TRBV12-3/TRBV12-4
J gene: TRBJ2-6
D gene: NA
CDR3 protein: CASTGFSGANVLTF
CDR3 DNA: TGTGCCAGCACAGGGTTCTCTGGGGCCAACGTCCTGACTTTC

clone size: NA
V gene: TRBV9
J gene: TRBJ2-7
D gene: NA
CDR3 protein: CASSVELDPREQYF
CDR3 DNA: TGTGCCAGCAGCGTAGAACTAGACCCCCGGGAGCAGTACTTC

clone size: NA
V gene: TRBV24-1
J gene: TRBJ2-1
D gene: TRBD2
CDR3 protein: CATSDSRLAGDHNEQFF
CDR3 DNA: TGTGCCACCAGTGACTCCCGACTAGCGGGGGACCACAATGAGCAGTTCTTC

clone size: NA
V gene: TRBV4-1
J gene: TRBJ2-3
D gene: NA
CDR3 protein: CASSPRFERGTDTQYF
CDR3 DNA: TGCGCCAGCAGCCCCCGTTTTGAGCGGGGCACAGATACGCAGTATTTT

clone size: NA
V gene: TRBV27
J gene: TRBJ1-4
D gene: NA
CDR3 protein: CASKQGTVNEKLFF
CDR3 DNA: TGTGCCAGCAAACAGGGTACGGTTAATGAAAAACTGTTTTTT

clone size: NA
V gene: TRBV7-6
J gene: TRBJ2-7
D gene: TRBD1
CDR3 protein: CASSGSGQGTSYEQYF
CDR3 DNA: TGTGCCAGCAGCGGGTCGGGACAGGGAACCTCCTACGAGCAGTACTTC

clone size: NA
V gene: TRBV6-2/TRBV6-3
J gene: TRBJ2-1
D gene: TRBD1
CDR3 protein: CASSPGQLDYNEQFF
CDR3 DNA: TGTGCCAGCAGTCCGGGACAGCTTGATTACAATGAGCAGTTCTTC

clone size: NA
V gene: TRBV4-1
J gene: TRBJ2-3
D gene: TRBD2
CDR3 protein: CASSQGGGRATDTQYF
CDR3 DNA: TGCGCCAGCAGCCAAGGCGGCGGGAGGGCCACAGATACGCAGTATTTT

clone size: NA
V gene: TRBV29-1
J gene: TRBJ1-1
D gene: NA
CDR3 protein: CSVGRNTEAFF
CDR3 DNA: TGCAGCGTTGGCAGAAACACTGAAGCTTTCTTT

clone size: NA
V gene: TRBV4-1
J gene: TRBJ2-7
D gene: NA
CDR3 protein: CASSQGRGIEQYF
CDR3 DNA: TGCGCCAGCAGCCAAGGGCGGGGTATCGAGCAGTACTTC

clone size: NA
V gene: TRBV9
J gene: TRBJ2-1
D gene: NA
CDR3 protein: CASSYATNEQFF
CDR3 DNA: TGTGCCAGCAGCTATGCAACGAATGAGCAGTTCTTC

clone size: NA
V gene: TRBV6-5
J gene: TRBJ2-7
D gene: NA
CDR3 protein: CASSIGQYYEQYF
CDR3 DNA: TGTGCCAGCAGTATTGGACAGTACTACGAGCAGTACTTC

clone size: NA
V gene: TRBV3-1
J gene: TRBJ2-4
D gene: NA
CDR3 protein: CASSQDGGKLALAKNIQYF
CDR3 DNA: TGTGCCAGCAGCCAAGATGGGGGGAAACTAGCCTTGGCCAAAAACATTCAGTACTTC

clone size: once
V gene: TRBV27
J gene: TRBJ1-4
D gene: NA
CDR3 protein: CASSPGVTVNEKLFF
CDR3 DNA: TGTGCCAGCAGTCCGGGGGTGACGGTTAATGAAAAACTGTTTTTT

clone size: once
V gene: TRBV12-3/TRBV12-4
J gene: TRBJ2-1
D gene: TRBD2
CDR3 protein: CASSGTSGLYNEQFF
CDR3 DNA: TGTGCCAGCAGTGGGACTAGCGGGTTATACAATGAGCAGTTCTTC

clone size: NA
V gene: TRBV20-1
J gene: TRBJ2-7
D gene: NA
CDR3 protein: CSARDDGNSYEQYF
CDR3 DNA: TGCAGTGCTAGAGACGACGGTAACTCCTACGAGCAGTACTTC

clone size: few
V gene: TRBV27
J gene: TRBJ1-1
D gene: NA
CDR3 protein: CASSWGGTEAFF
CDR3 DNA: TGTGCCAGCAGTTGGGGAGGAACTGAAGCTTTCTTT

clone size: once
V gene: TRBV7-6
J gene: TRBJ2-7
D gene: TRBD2
CDR3 protein: CASSPTSGVHEQYF
CDR3 DNA: TGTGCCAGCAGCCCGACTAGCGGGGTCCACGAGCAGTACTTC

clone size: NA
V gene: TRBV12-3/TRBV12-4
J gene: TRBJ2-7
D gene: NA
CDR3 protein: CASTPGGTAYEQYF
CDR3 DNA: TGTGCCAGCACCCCCGGTGGGACGGCCTACGAGCAGTACTTC

clone size: NA
V gene: TRBV6-1
J gene: TRBJ1-5
D gene: NA
CDR3 protein: CASSVGQSNQPQHF
CDR3 DNA: TGTGCCAGCAGTGTAGGTCAGAGCAATCAGCCCCAGCATTTT

clone size: NA
V gene: TRBV7-9
J gene: TRBJ1-2
D gene: NA
CDR3 protein: CASTDLSRGYTF
CDR3 DNA: TGTGCCAGCACCGACCTTAGCCGTGGCTACACCTTC

clone size: NA
V gene: TRBV3-1
J gene: TRBJ2-3
D gene: TRBD2
CDR3 protein: CASSKGLAGGRTDTQYF
CDR3 DNA: TGTGCCAGCAGCAAAGGGCTAGCGGGAGGCCGCACAGATACGCAGTATTTT

clone size: NA
V gene: TRBV30
J gene: TRBJ1-5
D gene: NA
CDR3 protein: CAWSGAVGIRSNQPQHF
CDR3 DNA: TGTGCCTGGAGTGGTGCAGTGGGTATTAGGAGCAATCAGCCCCAGCATTTT

clone size: NA
V gene: TRBV9
J gene: TRBJ2-5
D gene: NA
CDR3 protein: CASSVAQKGTETQYF
CDR3 DNA: TGTGCCAGCAGCGTAGCTCAGAAGGGGACGGAGACCCAGTACTTC

clone size: NA
V gene: TRBV9
J gene: TRBJ1-2
D gene: NA
CDR3 protein: CASSLTGFYGYTF
CDR3 DNA: TGTGCCAGCAGCCTAACAGGGTTTTACGGCTACACCTTC

clone size: NA
V gene: TRBV20-1
J gene: TRBJ2-1
D gene: TRBD2
CDR3 protein: CSARGLAGGPPYNEQFF
CDR3 DNA: TGCAGTGCTAGAGGGCTAGCGGGAGGGCCCCCCTACAATGAGCAGTTCTTC

clone size: NA
V gene: TRBV7-9
J gene: TRBJ2-7
D gene: TRBD1
CDR3 protein: CASSLAGGQVYEQYF
CDR3 DNA: TGTGCCAGCAGCTTAGCGGGGGGACAGGTCTACGAGCAGTACTTC

clone size: NA
V gene: TRBV28
J gene: TRBJ2-1
D gene: TRBD2
CDR3 protein: CASSQRDYNEQFF
CDR3 DNA: TGTGCCAGCAGTCAGCGGGACTACAATGAGCAGTTCTTC

clone size: NA
V gene: TRBV6-1
J gene: TRBJ2-1
D gene: NA
CDR3 protein: CASRSGSTYNEQFF
CDR3 DNA: TGTGCCAGCAGGAGCGGAAGCACCTACAATGAGCAGTTCTTC